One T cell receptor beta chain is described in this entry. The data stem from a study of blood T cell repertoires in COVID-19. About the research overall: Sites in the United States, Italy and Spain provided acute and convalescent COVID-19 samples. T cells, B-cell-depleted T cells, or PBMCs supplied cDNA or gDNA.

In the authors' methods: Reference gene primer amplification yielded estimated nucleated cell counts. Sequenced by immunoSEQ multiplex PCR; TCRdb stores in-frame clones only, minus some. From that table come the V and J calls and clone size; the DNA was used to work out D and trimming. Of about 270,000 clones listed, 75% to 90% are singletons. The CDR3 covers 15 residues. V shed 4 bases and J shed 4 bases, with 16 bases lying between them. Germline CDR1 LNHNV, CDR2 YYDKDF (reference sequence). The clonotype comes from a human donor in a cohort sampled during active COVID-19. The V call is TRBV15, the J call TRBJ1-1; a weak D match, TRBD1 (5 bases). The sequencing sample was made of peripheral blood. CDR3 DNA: TGTGCCACCAGCAACCGGCAAGGGGTGAGCACTGAAGCTTTCTTT. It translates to CATSNRQGVSTEAFF.